What follows are 22 T cell receptor beta chains derived from one specimen sequenced in a study of blood T cell repertoires in COVID-19. Method: immunoSEQ multiplex PCR; TCRdb's copy keeps in-frame clones and lacks some. The sample includes roughly 140,000 clones, approximately 90% seen only once; the top ten take approximately 11%. The sequenced sample was peripheral blood. The receptors were gathered from a woman of 80 years or more with acute or convalescent COVID-19.

V and J are TRBV9 and TRBJ2-2; D possibly corresponds to TRBD1 (6 bases). Germline loops: CDR1 SGDLS, CDR2 YYNGEE. This CDR3 is 14 amino acids long. Trimming stripped 4 bases from V and 3 bases from J, with 10 bases between. The CDR3 region is CASSPRTDTGELFF. In DNA, the CDR3 is TGTGCCAGCAGCCCTCGGACAGACACCGGGGAGCTGTTTTTT.

The chain uses TRBV9 and TRBJ1-1; D is unclear. CDR3 length equals 12 residues. Trimming removed 7 bases from V and 0 bases from J, with 7 bases in between. Germline V lookup: CDR1 SGDLS, CDR2 YYNGEE. The chain's CDR3 is CASGRMNTEAFF. The CDR3 nucleotides are TGTGCCAGCGGGAGAATGAACACTGAAGCTTTCTTT.

The rearrangement links TRBV2 to TRBJ2-7; no clear D gene. CDR1 and CDR2 (germline): SNHLY, FYNNEI. The ends were cut back, 6 bases at V and 1 base at J, with 16 bases in the middle. This CDR3 has 15 amino acids. CDR3 DNA sequence: TGTGCCAGCAGAAGTCTCAAAACCCTATCCTACGAGCAGTACTTC. This translates into CASRSLKTLSYEQYF.

The chain combines TRBV7-3 with TRBJ2-6; tentative D call: TRBD1 (6 bases). The germline V gene encodes CDR1 SGHTA and CDR2 FQGTGA. V was clipped by 5 bases and J by 2 bases, with 10 bases between them. CDR3 length equals 15 residues. The CDR3 bases are TGTGCCAGCAGCACAGGGACCCCTGGGGCCAACGTCCTGACTTTC. As protein: CASSTGTPGANVLTF.

V is TRBV2 and J is TRBJ2-7, with 8 bases aligning to TRBD1. Per the germline V gene, CDR1 is SNHLY and CDR2 is FYNNEI. Trimming at V came to 8 bases and at J to 5 bases, leaving 8 bases not matched to a gene. The CDR3 length is 13 residues. CDR3 region: CASAGQGRNEQYF. Here the CDR3 DNA reads TGTGCCAGCGCCGGACAGGGAAGAAACGAGCAGTACTTC.

CDR3 sequence: CASSTGQSTEAFF. The CDR3, as DNA: TGTGCCAGCAGCACTGGACAGAGCACTGAAGCTTTCTTT. The chain couples TRBV7-9 to TRBJ1-1, with a tentative D call TRBD1 (6 bases). Germline-derived CDR1 and CDR2 are SEHNR and FQNEAQ (reference sequence). There are 13 residues in the CDR3. Trimming stripped 5 bases from V and 4 bases from J, with 11 bases between.

This clone appeared a single time. V gene TRBV7-3 combines with J gene TRBJ1-1; D is undetermined. The CDR3 runs to 13 residues. Deletions cut 5 bases from V and 1 base from J, with 8 bases between. Germline values: CDR1 SGHTA, CDR2 FQGTGA. In nucleotides, the CDR3 is TGTGCCAGCAGCCAAACAACGAACACTGAAGCTTTCTTT. Residues: CASSQTTNTEAFF.

The V gene is TRBV12-5, the J gene TRBJ1-6; weak D call: TRBD1 (5 bases). Trimming took off 2 bases at V and 7 bases at J, with 9 bases between the two ends. Germline lookup yields CDR1 LGHNT and CDR2 FRNRAP. The CDR3 has 14 amino acids. The CDR3 loop is CASGLSGGNSPLHF. CDR3 DNA: TGTGCTAGTGGTTTGAGCGGGGGAAATTCACCCCTCCACTTT. The whole variable domain, filled in from reference TRBV12-5 and TRBJ1-6, reads DARVTQTPRHKVTEMGQEVTMRCQPILGHNTVFWYRQTMMQGLELLAYFRNRAPLDDSGMPKDRFSAEMPDATLATLKIQPSEPRDSAVYFCASGLSGGNSPLHFGNGTRLTVT.

This chain joins TRBV27 and TRBJ1-2; 8 nucleotides agree with TRBD1. The CDR3 is 15 residues long. Germline V lookup: CDR1 MNHEY, CDR2 SMNVEV (reference sequence). The J segment lost 2 bases and the V segment lost 5 bases, leaving 7 bases of the junction unmatched. Here the CDR3 DNA reads TGTGCCAGCAGTCACACAGGGGGATCAAACTATGGCTACACCTTC. Encoded protein: CASSHTGGSNYGYTF.

V gene TRBV6-6 combines with J gene TRBJ1-1; 9 positions agree with TRBD1. This CDR3 contains 16 residues. Unmatched junction bases numbered 6, after V lost 2 bases and J lost 2 bases. In germline, CDR1 is MNHNY, CDR2 SVGAGI (reference sequence). In DNA form, the CDR3 reads TGTGCCAGCAGTTACCCAGGACAGGGGAGAAACACTGAAGCTTTCTTT. Translated: CASSYPGQGRNTEAFF.

This chain uses TRBV12-3 or TRBV12-4 with TRBJ2-7; D remains unclear. V lost 6 bases to trimming and J lost 3 bases, with 12 bases between them. The CDR3 contains 13 residues. Here the CDR3 reads CASSRTDHYEQYF. The CDR3 DNA reads TGTGCCAGCAGCCGTACAGACCACTACGAGCAGTACTTC.

The chain couples TRBV11-3 to TRBJ2-1, with 13 bases matching TRBD2. Germline CDR1 reads SGHNT; CDR2 reads YENEEA. Germline trimming cut 5 bases from V and 10 bases from J; bases unmatched to any gene: 2. The CDR3 has 13 amino acids. CDR3 DNA: TGTGCCAGCAGCCTGGGACTAGCGGGAGAGCAGTTCTTC. Translation: CASSLGLAGEQFF.

The V gene is TRBV27, the J gene TRBJ2-1, with D tentatively TRBD1 (6 bases). V shed 3 bases and J shed 7 bases, with 13 bases lying between them. Germline lookup yields CDR1 MNHEY and CDR2 SMNVEV (reference sequence). The CDR3 sequence is 14 residues long. This chain's CDR3 is CASSLWGLGNEQFF. In nucleotides, the CDR3 is TGTGCCAGCAGTTTGTGGGGGCTTGGGAATGAGCAGTTCTTC.

This rearrangement joins TRBV5-5 to TRBJ2-2; D not resolved. CDR1 is SGHKS and CDR2 is YYEKEE in the germline V gene (reference sequence). CDR3 size: 13 residues. The V end was cut by 0 bases, the J end by 5 bases, with 5 bases between. DNA for the CDR3: TGTGCCAGCAGCTTGGTCGTAACCGGGGAGCTGTTTTTT. Translating gives CASSLVVTGELFF. Combining the CDR3 with reference TRBV5-5 and TRBJ2-2 gives the whole variable domain DAGVTQSPTHLIKTRGQQVTLRCSPISGHKSVSWYQQVLGQGPQFIFQYYEKEERGRGNFPDRFSARQFPNYSSELNVNALLLGDSALYLCASSLVVTGELFFGEGSRLTVL.

The chain combines TRBV7-9 with TRBJ1-1, with a possible D match to TRBD1 (6 bases). CDR1 and CDR2 from the germline V gene are SEHNR and FQNEAQ (reference sequence). The CDR3 is made up of 15 amino acids. With 5 bases removed from V and 5 bases from J, the gap between germline ends came to 18 bases. The CDR3 DNA is TGTGCCAGCAGCGGATACAGGGCGTTGAGAACTGAAGCTTTCTTT. It specifies CASSGYRALRTEAFF.

The rearrangement uses TRBV5-4 and TRBJ1-6; TRBD1 agrees at 8 bases. Trimming at V came to 2 bases and at J to 10 bases, leaving 8 bases not matched to a gene. Germline-derived CDR1 and CDR2 are SGHNT and YYREEE (reference sequence). The CDR3 is 15 residues long. In DNA, the CDR3 is TGTGCCAGCAGCTTAAAGGGGACAGGTGCCTCACCCCTCCACTTT. Translation: CASSLKGTGASPLHF.

This chain links TRBV6-5 with TRBJ2-3; 9 bases fit TRBD2. This CDR3 comprises 15 residues. The V gene end was trimmed by 6 bases and the J gene end by 2 bases; junction bases not matched to a gene: 6. CDR1 is MNHEY and CDR2 is SVGAGI in the germline V gene. The CDR3: CASRPAGGPTDTQYF. In DNA form, the CDR3 reads TGTGCCAGCAGACCTGCGGGGGGGCCCACAGATACGCAGTATTTT.

V usage is TRBV29-1 and J usage is TRBJ1-1; TRBD1 might be the D (5 bases). Germline V gives CDR1 SQVTM, CDR2 ANQGSEA. The CDR3 sequence is 12 residues long. Trimming stripped 7 bases from V and 6 bases from J, with 15 bases between. CDR3 in amino acids: CSASGGWPEAFF. CDR3 DNA sequence: TGCAGCGCCTCCGGGGGTTGGCCTGAAGCTTTCTTT.

This chain connects TRBV7-3 to TRBJ2-5; TRBD1 might be the D (6 bases). Germline loops: CDR1 SGHTA, CDR2 FQGTGA. The ends were cut back, 5 bases at V and 5 bases at J, with 21 bases in the middle. The CDR3 consists of 16 residues. CDR3 bases: TGTGCCAGCAGCCAATCGGGGACAAATATCGGGGAGACCCAGTACTTC. As protein: CASSQSGTNIGETQYF.

The chain employs TRBV10-3 and TRBJ2-1; the match to TRBD2 covers 10 bases. The CDR3 covers 15 residues. Germline values: CDR1 ENHRY, CDR2 SYGVKD. V shed 2 bases, J shed 6 bases, and the junction held 4 bases outside the gene matches. CDR3 in amino acids: CAISETTSGRNEQFF. CDR3 in DNA: TGTGCCATCAGTGAGACGACTAGCGGGCGCAATGAGCAGTTCTTC.

This clone was observed a handful of times. The chain is built from TRBV11-3 and TRBJ2-1; perhaps TRBD1 as D (6 bases). There are 15 residues in the CDR3. V was shortened by 2 bases and J by 1 base, with 9 bases between the two germline ends. Germline V gene sequence: CDR1 SGHNT, CDR2 YENEEA. The CDR3 sequence: CASSLYTGSYNEQFF. The CDR3 coding sequence is TGTGCCAGCAGCTTATATACAGGGTCCTACAATGAGCAGTTCTTC.

This chain connects TRBV7-8 to TRBJ2-7, with TRBD1 as a possible D gene (6 bases). The germline gives CDR1 SGHVS, CDR2 FQNEAQ. CDR3 length equals 14 residues. Trimming cost V 0 bases and J 3 bases, with 9 bases left between them. The CDR3 loop is CASSLATGIYEQYF. As DNA, the CDR3 is TGTGCCAGCAGCTTAGCGACAGGCATCTACGAGCAGTACTTC.